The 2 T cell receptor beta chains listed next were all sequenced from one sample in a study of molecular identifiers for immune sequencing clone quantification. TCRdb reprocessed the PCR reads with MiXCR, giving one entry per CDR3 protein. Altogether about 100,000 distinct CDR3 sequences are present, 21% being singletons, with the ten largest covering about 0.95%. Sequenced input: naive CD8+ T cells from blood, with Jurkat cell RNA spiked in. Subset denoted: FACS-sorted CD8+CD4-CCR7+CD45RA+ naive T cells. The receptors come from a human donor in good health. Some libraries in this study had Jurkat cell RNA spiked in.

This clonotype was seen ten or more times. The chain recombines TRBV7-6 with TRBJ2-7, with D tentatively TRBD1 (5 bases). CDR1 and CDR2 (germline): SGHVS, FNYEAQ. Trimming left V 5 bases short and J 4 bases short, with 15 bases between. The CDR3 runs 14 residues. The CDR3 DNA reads TGTGCCAGCAGCCTCTTCCAGGGCGAGTACGAGCAGTACTTC. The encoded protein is CASSLFQGEYEQYF.

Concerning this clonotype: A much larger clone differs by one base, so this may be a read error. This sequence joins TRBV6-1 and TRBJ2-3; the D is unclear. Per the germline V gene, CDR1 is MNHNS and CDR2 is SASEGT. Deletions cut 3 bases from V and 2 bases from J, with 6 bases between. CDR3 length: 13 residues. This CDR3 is CASSDVVTDTQYF. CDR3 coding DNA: TGTGCCAGCAGTGATGTGGTCACAGATACGCAGTATTTT.